This T cell receptor (beta chain) was found in a study of shared clonotypes between healthy human individuals (TCRdb year 2020). At the level of the whole study: Three men and a couple of women, aged 18 to 49 years, made up the cohort. For each donor, CD4 naive and CD4 memory were each given three plates, CD8 naive was given two plates, and CD8 memory was given one plate. Libraries were prepared and TCR repertoires were sequenced by different laboratories using diverse techniques, in order to increase sequencing depth and limit assay-specific biases. Blood TCR repertoires of 5 or 6 healthy adults were deeply sequenced to estimate repertoire size and the extent of clonotype sharing between individuals. Per donor, leukapheresis produced somewhere between about 0.94 and 9 billion PBMCs. Overall study outcomes, separate from this receptor: Rarefaction of sorted-subset datasets indicated incomplete sequencing despite the large sequencing depth. The genetic and exposure-history diversity represented was limited by the small number of donors. Sampling was restricted to blood, and TCR repertoires in tissues likely differ from the TCR repertoires found in blood. Clonotypes shared by all four sorted-subset donors showed higher generation probabilities than non-shared clonotypes. Naive subsets generally had larger estimated clonotype richness than memory subsets did. Pairwise subsampling led to the expectation that sequencing depth would affect the degree of clonotype sharing among donors. When a few donors were compared, the shared fraction of clonotypes was around 5.1% for naive CD4, 3.5% to 4% for naive CD8, more than 2% for memory CD4, and around 0.37% for memory CD8.

TCR CDR3 regions were amplified from genomic DNA by multiplex PCR using the deep immunoSEQ assay. For each cell subset, the extracted genomic DNA was distributed evenly across all wells of several immunoSEQ 96-well plates, and each plate served as one replicate. For sorted subsets, approximately 210 ng genomic DNA, equal to approximately 30,000 T cell genomes, was loaded into each replicate PCR. Purified libraries were measured with a Qubit 3.0 fluorometer, size-checked on a Bioanalyzer 2100, and measured again with the KAPA Library Quantification kit. Every immunoSEQ 96-well plate was sequenced on a separate single-read 150-cycle Illumina NextSeq 550 flow cell. The published analysis was carried out like this. Because the immunoSEQ output included only junctional sequences and no quality scores, the filtering could not be the same as the filtering used for full-length reads. To assign V/J genes and CDR3, sequences were annotated using PyIR, a Python wrapper for IgBLAST v1.9, with IMGT germline references. Any read was removed if the V/J assignment was weak (E-value above 1e-6), the CDR3 was missing, or the read contained stop codons, out-of-frame junctions, or ambiguous translated residues. V3J clonotypes were defined as sequences sharing the same inferred V gene, J gene, and CDR3 amino acid sequence. To compute the percentage overlap between repertoires, the number of shared unique clonotypes was divided by the size of the smaller repertoire. Three approaches were used to assess repertoire richness: RTK rarefaction, the Chao1 estimator, and Recon v2.1 estimates of unobserved clonotypes. Generation probabilities were computed with OLGA for all TCRbeta clonotypes obtained by the gDNA method from several donors. In TCRdb, the immuneACCESS table is reduced to in-frame sequences with V and J assigned. These tables do not hold every clone; where another copy was compared, an unresolved V gene accounts for under half, and the others remain unexplained. V and J calls and clone size are as listed in that table; D and trimming were resolved from the DNA. The table for this sample lists under 550,000 clones; almost 97% of them were counted only once. The top ten hold under 0.06% of the sample.

Note on this clone: Its recognized antigen is unknown. Base qualities are missing; no much larger clone stands one base away.

The donors were healthy, HIV-negative adults who had no recently reported acute infections or vaccinations. Every donor was a Caucasian adult residing in Nashville, Tennessee, USA. CD4+ T cells were enriched by magnetic negative selection; naive cells were then positively selected on CD45RA, and the negative fraction formed the memory subset. After blood collection by leukapheresis, PBMCs were isolated using Ficoll-Histopaque density gradient centrifugation and then cryopreserved in the vapor phase of liquid nitrogen. Analytical flow cytometry was used to check the purity and quantity of every magnetically sorted T cell population. Genomic DNA was isolated from each sorted fraction and quantified by UV absorbance on a Nanodrop 2000c. The sequencing sample was made of naive CD4+ T cells sorted from blood. The sample's cell subset or site label, decoded: CD45RA+ positively selected. The receptor comes from a woman aged 25 to 39 in good health.

The nucleotide sequence is given as TGTGCCAGCAGAACCCAAGGGGGGGCGAGATACGAGCAGTACTTC. This translates into CASRTQGGARYEQYF. The sequence links TRBV5-7 to TRBJ2-7, and TRBD2 may be the D gene, going by 7 matching bases. TRBV5-7 is labeled an ORF, and its function is uncertain. V lost 5 bases and J lost 4 bases; the stretch between them is 19 bases long. The CDR3 starts with the cysteine, ends with the phenylalanine, and has 15 residues. CDR3 DNA is the only sequence kept; it has 45 bases, read in frame from the first base.